What follows is one T cell receptor (beta chain) and its context. This clonotype was picked up many times. This clone's antigen is unknown. It has no much larger one-base neighbor in the sample; base qualities were not kept. Library prep was done by RT-PCR. The sequencer listed for this sample is Illumina HiSeq 2500. TCRdb applied fastp at Q25 and MiXCR to the public reads, then kept only in-frame beta chains. Duplicate CDR3 protein sequences are folded into a single record with the most common DNA and genes. Counted in this sample were roughly 620,000 distinct CDR3 sequences; about 11% of them appeared once. The top ten hold approximately 11% of the sample. The germline V end is reduced by 6 bases and the J end by 7 bases; junction bases left unmatched: 14. The CDR3 starts with the cysteine, ends with the phenylalanine, and has 16 residues. Only the CDR3 portion is preserved as DNA: 48 bases, with reading frame beginning at the first base.

The sample is drawn from a study of response to subunit inactivated influenza vaccine (dated by TCRdb to 2017 to 2018). Regarding the study in general: The study used deep quantitative T cell receptor repertoire profiling to track responses to a trivalent subunit inactivated influenza vaccine.

Findings and caveats that apply to the study as a whole: The authors suggested that each seasonal influenza vaccination may recruit only a limited number of new T cells.

This same sample was also taken into another study, of T cells expressing NK-cell markers. The second study's authors report: TCR beta cDNA libraries were prepared using 5'RACE template switching, which introduced a universal primer site and unique molecular identifiers. TCR beta-chain repertoires were profiled in sorted CD3+CD56+NKG2C+, CD3+CD56+NKG2C- and CD3+CD56-NKG2C+ T-cell subsets from several donors. Seven of the eight sequenced donors were HCMV-seropositive and one was HCMV-seronegative. To restrict sorting to alphabetaTCR-expressing T cells, an anti-gammadeltaTCR antibody was added in several experiments. In over 5 donors, the dominant CD3+CD56+NKG2C+ clonotypes were among the top 10 CD8+ clonotypes and accounted for about 1.0-8% of CD8+ T cells. Those dominant clonotypes were again the most abundant among CD3+CD56-NKG2C+ cells in several donors, at about 28.3-65%. Whether the expanded NKG2C-expressing T cell clones were specific for HCMV antigens was left unclear. All eight donors whose samples were sequenced were randomly selected healthy volunteers, three of them men and five women. HCMV serostatus was determined by detecting HCMV-specific IgG in serum with a commercial ELISA kit. Ficoll density gradient centrifugation was used to isolate peripheral blood mononuclear cells from blood. For a handful of donors, bulk peripheral blood T-cell repertoires were also sequenced from unsorted PBMC. Priming for cDNA synthesis came from the TCR beta constant segment, and two successive PCR amplification steps followed. Sequencing of the libraries produced 2 x 150 bp reads on Illumina HiSeq 2000/2500, MiSeq or NextSeq. MIGEC was used to demultiplex reads and group the reads by UMI, and MiTCR was used to assemble and quantify clonotypes. To exclude erroneous sequences, only TCR cDNA sequences supported by at least two reads were retained. The tcR package was used for downstream repertoire analysis, with clonotypes matched between fractions based on CDR3 nucleotide sequence plus V segment. Antigen specificity was annotated against VDJdb with VDJmatch, allowing one amino acid substitution in CDR3.

The rearranged segments are TRBV12-3 or TRBV12-4 and TRBJ1-2, with 10 central nucleotides matching TRBD1. The clonotype comes from a man aged 50 to 59 who received an inactivated influenza vaccine. Donor details come from another sample of the same person, matched by shared clones. The specimen comprised PBMCs from blood, sampled on the day of vaccination. This receptor has the CDR3 CASRGLRDRGRSGYTF. In nucleotide form, the sequence is TGTGCCAGCAGGGGGCTACGGGACAGGGGAAGGAGTGGCTACACCTTC.